One T cell receptor beta chain is described in this entry. The V gene lost 7 bases and the J gene lost 5 bases, with 11 bases spanning the gap. The CDR3 length is 12 residues. The V gene's germline CDR1 is MDHEN and CDR2 SYDVKM. The sample originates from a study of blood T cell repertoires in COVID-19. Background on the study: T cells, B-cell-depleted T cells, or PBMCs provided the cDNA or gDNA that served as material.

Methods used by the authors: Amplifying reference gene primers gave estimates of nucleated cell counts. Clones were sequenced by immunoSEQ multiplex PCR, and TCRdb holds only the in-frame ones, with some missing. That table furnishes V, J and clone size, whereas the DNA furnished D and trimming. The sample carries 140,000 to 150,000 clones, around 90% recorded once. Assignments of participants to cohorts depended upon their own reported clinical history. Contact with a PCR-confirmed or clinician-diagnosed COVID-19 case occurred within 2 weeks of entry. The chain links TRBV28 to TRBJ1-1; no definite D call. This TCR came from a woman aged 35 to 49 who had been exposed to COVID-19. Sequencing was done on a sample of PBMCs or T cells enriched from blood (not recorded which). The CDR3 is CASTLSGTEAFF. Written as DNA, the CDR3 is TGTGCCAGCACCCTCTCGGGGACTGAAGCTTTCTTT.